The rows below give T cell receptor beta chains drawn from one sample of a study of blood T cell repertoires in COVID-19. The table came from immunoSEQ multiplex PCR; TCRdb's copy has only in-frame clones and leaves some out. Of 350,000 to 500,000 clones listed, 70% to 90% are singletons. Sequenced sample: PBMCs or T cells enriched from blood (not recorded which). Receptor source: a woman under 30 who had been exposed to COVID-19. Each CDR3 is given with its conserved first and last residue. Each record gives: J gene, V gene, D gene, clone size, CDR3 DNA, CDR3 protein. A D gene is named only where the DNA matches it firmly. Not every row has a clone size; where given, it reads once, few, many or a size class.

j_call: TRBJ2-2; v_call: TRBV19; d_call: -; clone_size: -; cdr3_nt: TGTGCCAGTAGGAAGGAGGGAGGCGGTAGAACCGGGGAGCTGTTTTTT; cdr3_aa: CASRKEGGGRTGELFF
j_call: TRBJ2-7; v_call: TRBV4-2; d_call: -; clone_size: -; cdr3_nt: TGTGCCAGCAGCCAAGACGTAACTAGTGTGTCATACGAGCAGTACTTC; cdr3_aa: CASSQDVTSVSYEQYF
j_call: TRBJ1-5; v_call: TRBV28; d_call: -; clone_size: few; cdr3_nt: TGTGCCAGCCCTCCCCGGGACGGGGGGCCTTATAGCAATCAGCCCCAGCATTTT; cdr3_aa: CASPPRDGGPYSNQPQHF
j_call: TRBJ2-7; v_call: TRBV19; d_call: TRBD2; clone_size: -; cdr3_nt: TGTGCCAGTAGTGAACCACCGGGACTAGCGGGGCGGTACGAGCAGTACTTC; cdr3_aa: CASSEPPGLAGRYEQYF
j_call: TRBJ1-5; v_call: TRBV15; d_call: -; clone_size: -; cdr3_nt: TGTGCCACCAGCACAGAATCTTCTAGCAATCAGCCCCAGCATTTT; cdr3_aa: CATSTESSSNQPQHF
j_call: TRBJ1-2; v_call: TRBV6-5; d_call: -; clone_size: -; cdr3_nt: TGTGCCAGCAGTTATGGCAGGGTCGAAGGCTACACCTTC; cdr3_aa: CASSYGRVEGYTF
j_call: TRBJ1-4; v_call: TRBV28; d_call: TRBD1; clone_size: once; cdr3_nt: TGTGCCAGCAGTCTACGACAGGGGCGGGAAAAACTGTTTTTT; cdr3_aa: CASSLRQGREKLFF
j_call: TRBJ1-2; v_call: TRBV28; d_call: -; clone_size: -; cdr3_nt: TGTGCCAGCAGTTTCGACAGCCTAGTCCGTGGCTACACCTTC; cdr3_aa: CASSFDSLVRGYTF
j_call: TRBJ2-7; v_call: TRBV5-4; d_call: -; clone_size: few; cdr3_nt: TGTGCCAGCAGCCCCGACAGGTACGAGCAGTACTTC; cdr3_aa: CASSPDRYEQYF
j_call: TRBJ1-1; v_call: TRBV19; d_call: -; clone_size: -; cdr3_nt: TGTGCCAGTAGCCCCCGGACAGAAACCTTGAGCACTGAAGCTTTCTTT; cdr3_aa: CASSPRTETLSTEAFF
j_call: TRBJ1-1; v_call: TRBV6-5; d_call: -; clone_size: -; cdr3_nt: TGTGCCAGCAGTTACTGGCGGGGGGCGATGAACACTGAAGCTTTCTTT; cdr3_aa: CASSYWRGAMNTEAFF
j_call: TRBJ2-4; v_call: TRBV6-1; d_call: -; clone_size: -; cdr3_nt: TGTGCCAGCAGTGATCTATCCTCAGCCAAAAACATTCAGTACTTC; cdr3_aa: CASSDLSSAKNIQYF
j_call: TRBJ1-1; v_call: TRBV28; d_call: -; clone_size: -; cdr3_nt: TGTGCCAGCGTTGACGCAGGGGCAGGGACTGAAGCTTTCTTT; cdr3_aa: CASVDAGAGTEAFF
j_call: TRBJ1-6; v_call: TRBV28; d_call: -; clone_size: once; cdr3_nt: TGTGCCAGCGGGCCGCGGACAGCAGCGAATTCACCCCTCCACTTT; cdr3_aa: CASGPRTAANSPLHF
j_call: TRBJ1-4; v_call: TRBV4-3; d_call: TRBD1; clone_size: -; cdr3_nt: TGCGCCAGCTGTCGTGCTGCAGGGGGTTTTGGACCTAATGAAAAACTGTTTTTT; cdr3_aa: CASCRAAGGFGPNEKLFF
j_call: TRBJ2-5; v_call: TRBV3-1/TRBV3-2; d_call: -; clone_size: -; cdr3_nt: TGTGCCAGCAGCCAAGTGGTTACACTCGAGGTGGAGACCCAGTACTTC; cdr3_aa: CASSQVVTLEVETQYF
j_call: TRBJ2-2; v_call: TRBV7-6; d_call: -; clone_size: once; cdr3_nt: TGTGCCTTAACCCGGGGGAACACCGGGGAGCTGTTTTTT; cdr3_aa: CALTRGNTGELFF
j_call: TRBJ2-3; v_call: TRBV5-1; d_call: -; clone_size: -; cdr3_nt: TGCGCCAGCAGCACGGACAGCTTGGGTGGAGATACGCAGTATTTT; cdr3_aa: CASSTDSLGGDTQYF
j_call: TRBJ2-1; v_call: TRBV7-6; d_call: TRBD2; clone_size: -; cdr3_nt: TGTGCCAGCAGCTCCAACAGTGAAAGCGGGAAGTATTACAATGAGCAGTTCTTC; cdr3_aa: CASSSNSESGKYYNEQFF
j_call: TRBJ2-7; v_call: TRBV5-6; d_call: TRBD1; clone_size: -; cdr3_nt: TGTGCCAGCAGCTTTGGACAGGGAGCCCACGAGCAGTACTTC; cdr3_aa: CASSFGQGAHEQYF
j_call: TRBJ2-7; v_call: TRBV28; d_call: TRBD1; clone_size: -; cdr3_nt: TGTGCCAGCAGTGTCGGGACAGGAGTTTTGCGGGAGCAGTACTTC; cdr3_aa: CASSVGTGVLREQYF
j_call: TRBJ1-3; v_call: TRBV28; d_call: -; clone_size: -; cdr3_nt: TGTGCCAGCAGTCCCCCCAGGGTCTCTGGAAACACCATATATTTT; cdr3_aa: CASSPPRVSGNTIYF
j_call: TRBJ1-6; v_call: TRBV29-1; d_call: -; clone_size: -; cdr3_nt: TGCAGCGTTGAACTTCAGAAGGGGCCCCTCCACTTT; cdr3_aa: CSVELQKGPLHF
j_call: TRBJ2-7; v_call: TRBV7-9; d_call: TRBD2; clone_size: -; cdr3_nt: TGTGCCAGCAGCTTAGCGACTAGCGGGACCTACGAGCAGTACTTC; cdr3_aa: CASSLATSGTYEQYF
j_call: TRBJ2-7; v_call: TRBV6-5; d_call: TRBD2; clone_size: -; cdr3_nt: TGTGCCAGCAGACGACGAGGGACTAGCCCCTACGAGCAGTACTTC; cdr3_aa: CASRRRGTSPYEQYF
j_call: TRBJ2-1; v_call: TRBV29-1; d_call: -; clone_size: -; cdr3_nt: TGCAGCGTTGGTAAGGACACCGAATACAATGAGCAGTTCTTC; cdr3_aa: CSVGKDTEYNEQFF
j_call: TRBJ1-1; v_call: TRBV19; d_call: TRBD1; clone_size: once; cdr3_nt: TGTGCCAGTAGGAGACAGGGGGCGAGTAACACTGAAGCTTTCTTT; cdr3_aa: CASRRQGASNTEAFF
j_call: TRBJ2-1; v_call: TRBV28; d_call: -; clone_size: -; cdr3_nt: TGTGCCAGCAGCGCCAGGGGAGCGGGATCAAATGAGCAGTTCTTC; cdr3_aa: CASSARGAGSNEQFF
j_call: TRBJ2-7; v_call: TRBV2; d_call: TRBD1; clone_size: -; cdr3_nt: TGTGCCAGCAGTGAAGCGGTTTGGGACAGGGGGAATTACGAGCAGTACTTC; cdr3_aa: CASSEAVWDRGNYEQYF
j_call: TRBJ1-2; v_call: TRBV27; d_call: TRBD1; clone_size: -; cdr3_nt: TGTGCCAGCAGGTCGGGACAGGGGTCCTCGTACTATGGCTACACCTTC; cdr3_aa: CASRSGQGSSYYGYTF
j_call: TRBJ2-7; v_call: TRBV5-1; d_call: TRBD2; clone_size: -; cdr3_nt: TGCGCCAGCAGCTCGGTCGGGGGGTACGAGCAGTACTTC; cdr3_aa: CASSSVGGYEQYF
j_call: TRBJ2-7; v_call: TRBV7-9; d_call: TRBD2; clone_size: -; cdr3_nt: TGTGCCAGCAGCTCTTCTGGACTAGCGGCCTTCTCCTACGAGCAGTACTTC; cdr3_aa: CASSSSGLAAFSYEQYF
j_call: TRBJ2-5; v_call: TRBV2; d_call: TRBD1; clone_size: -; cdr3_nt: TGTGCCAGCAGCAGGGGGACAGTCCAAGAGACCCAGTACTTC; cdr3_aa: CASSRGTVQETQYF
j_call: TRBJ1-5; v_call: TRBV19; d_call: -; clone_size: -; cdr3_nt: TGTGCCAGTAGTATACGTTCCGGGAATCAGCCCCAGCATTTT; cdr3_aa: CASSIRSGNQPQHF
j_call: TRBJ2-2; v_call: TRBV3-1/TRBV3-2; d_call: -; clone_size: -; cdr3_nt: TGTGCCAGCAGCCAAGAACCTCCGGGTCTGTTTTTT; cdr3_aa: CASSQEPPGLFF
j_call: TRBJ1-3; v_call: TRBV4-2; d_call: -; clone_size: few; cdr3_nt: TGTGCCAGCAGCCAAGAAAGGGGCAGGGGAGCTGGAAACACCATATATTTT; cdr3_aa: CASSQERGRGAGNTIYF
j_call: TRBJ2-7; v_call: TRBV6-5; d_call: TRBD1; clone_size: -; cdr3_nt: TGTGCCAGCAGTTACTCCTGGACAGGGGCCTACGAGCAGTACTTC; cdr3_aa: CASSYSWTGAYEQYF
j_call: TRBJ2-1; v_call: TRBV12-3/TRBV12-4; d_call: -; clone_size: -; cdr3_nt: TGTGCCAGCAGTCACCCCGGGGATGAGCAGTTCTTC; cdr3_aa: CASSHPGDEQFF
j_call: TRBJ2-7; v_call: TRBV7-6; d_call: -; clone_size: -; cdr3_nt: TGTGCCAGCAGCTTAGATGGACACCCTTACGAGCAGTACTTC; cdr3_aa: CASSLDGHPYEQYF
j_call: TRBJ2-1; v_call: TRBV5-1; d_call: -; clone_size: -; cdr3_nt: TGCGCCAGCAGCTTCGGCGGGGTTTACAATGAGCAGTTCTTC; cdr3_aa: CASSFGGVYNEQFF
j_call: TRBJ2-4; v_call: TRBV7-2; d_call: TRBD2; clone_size: -; cdr3_nt: TGTGCCAGCAGCTTAGAGACTAGCGGGTCCCGGATTAGACACTTC; cdr3_aa: CASSLETSGSRIRHF
j_call: TRBJ1-2; v_call: TRBV28; d_call: -; clone_size: -; cdr3_nt: TGTGCCAGCAGTTTAACGGGGGTTTCTAACTATGGCTACACCTTC; cdr3_aa: CASSLTGVSNYGYTF
j_call: TRBJ2-5; v_call: TRBV11-2; d_call: -; clone_size: -; cdr3_nt: TGTGCCAGCAGCTTAGGGTCAGGTAGTGTTGAGACCCAGTACTTC; cdr3_aa: CASSLGSGSVETQYF
j_call: TRBJ1-5; v_call: TRBV28; d_call: TRBD1; clone_size: -; cdr3_nt: TGTGCCAGCGCCCGGGACAGGGGAACCAATCAGCCCCAGCATTTT; cdr3_aa: CASARDRGTNQPQHF
j_call: TRBJ1-6; v_call: TRBV28; d_call: -; clone_size: -; cdr3_nt: TGTGCCAGCAGGAGAGGGGGGGATACCTATAATTCACCCCTCCACTTT; cdr3_aa: CASRRGGDTYNSPLHF
j_call: TRBJ2-7; v_call: TRBV4-1; d_call: TRBD1; clone_size: -; cdr3_nt: TGCGCCAGCAGCCAACATACAGGGGGTTTCTACGAGCAGTACTTC; cdr3_aa: CASSQHTGGFYEQYF
j_call: TRBJ2-3; v_call: TRBV2; d_call: -; clone_size: -; cdr3_nt: TGTGCCAGCAGTGTTACTGTCGGTGTACCGTACAGCACAGATACGCAGTATTTT; cdr3_aa: CASSVTVGVPYSTDTQYF
j_call: TRBJ2-1; v_call: TRBV3-1/TRBV3-2; d_call: TRBD2; clone_size: once; cdr3_nt: TGTGCCAGCAGCCCGTGGACTAGCAGGAATGAGCAGTTCTTC; cdr3_aa: CASSPWTSRNEQFF
j_call: TRBJ2-7; v_call: TRBV29-1; d_call: -; clone_size: -; cdr3_nt: TGCAGCGTTGGTACAAATTCCTACGAGCAGTACTTC; cdr3_aa: CSVGTNSYEQYF
j_call: TRBJ1-6; v_call: TRBV27; d_call: -; clone_size: -; cdr3_nt: TGTGCCAGCAGTTCACCGAATTTTGGGGGGTCTGGCTTGAGCTCCTATAATTCACCCCTCCACTTT; cdr3_aa: CASSSPNFGGSGLSSYNSPLHF
j_call: TRBJ1-4; v_call: TRBV4-1; d_call: TRBD1; clone_size: -; cdr3_nt: TGCGCCAGCAGCCAACCGGGACAGACTAATGAAAAACTGTTTTTT; cdr3_aa: CASSQPGQTNEKLFF
j_call: TRBJ2-7; v_call: TRBV28; d_call: -; clone_size: -; cdr3_nt: TGTGCCAGCAGTCTAGGCCCCATCCGGACACTTTCCTACGAGCAGTACTTC; cdr3_aa: CASSLGPIRTLSYEQYF
j_call: TRBJ2-2; v_call: TRBV28; d_call: -; clone_size: -; cdr3_nt: TGTGCCAGCACTGGGACAAAGGACACCGGGGAGCTGTTTTTT; cdr3_aa: CASTGTKDTGELFF
j_call: TRBJ2-1; v_call: TRBV4-2; d_call: TRBD2; clone_size: -; cdr3_nt: TGTGCCAGCAGCCAGGGACTAGCGGGGGGAAATGAGCAGTTCTTC; cdr3_aa: CASSQGLAGGNEQFF
j_call: TRBJ2-7; v_call: TRBV2; d_call: TRBD1; clone_size: once; cdr3_nt: TGTGCCAGCAGCGTGGGACAGGGTTACGAGCAGTACTTC; cdr3_aa: CASSVGQGYEQYF
j_call: TRBJ2-7; v_call: TRBV21-1; d_call: -; clone_size: -; cdr3_nt: TGTGCCAGCAGCAGATGGGGACACCACTCCTACGAGCAGTACTTC; cdr3_aa: CASSRWGHHSYEQYF
j_call: TRBJ2-7; v_call: TRBV28; d_call: -; clone_size: few; cdr3_nt: TGTGCCAGCAGTTTGGGGGCGCTGGGGCAGTACTTC; cdr3_aa: CASSLGALGQYF
j_call: TRBJ1-5; v_call: TRBV30; d_call: TRBD1; clone_size: -; cdr3_nt: TGTGCCTGGAGAAGGGGACAGTATAGCAATCAGCCCCAGCATTTT; cdr3_aa: CAWRRGQYSNQPQHF
j_call: TRBJ2-7; v_call: TRBV29-1; d_call: TRBD1; clone_size: -; cdr3_nt: TGCAGCGTGAAACAGGGGCCCTACTACGAGCAGTACTTC; cdr3_aa: CSVKQGPYYEQYF
j_call: TRBJ2-3; v_call: TRBV28; d_call: TRBD1; clone_size: -; cdr3_nt: TGTGCCAGCAGTTTATACAGGGGTGCAGATACGCAGTATTTT; cdr3_aa: CASSLYRGADTQYF